The entry that follows covers one T cell receptor (beta chain) sequence. What it binds is not known. Germline-derived CDR1 and CDR2 are SNHLY and FYNNEI. Trimming pared 8 bases from V and 4 bases from J, leaving 20 bases between. The CDR3 length is 15 residues. This sample stems from a study of T cell repertoires in cytomegalovirus infection. TCRdb processed the reads anew with MiXCR; each CDR3 protein has one entry. The repertoire includes 830,000 or so distinct CDR3 sequences, approximately 29% of them detected once, and approximately 13% sits in the top ten. This sequence originates from a human donor in good health (CMV status not recorded). Some clones in this sample may be carry-over from other donors' samples. The chain couples TRBV2 to TRBJ1-2, with D hard to call. The source was cultured CD8+ T cells from PBMCs, collected from culture after CMV antigen stimulation. CDR3 DNA: TGTGCCAGCCCTGGGCCCCCCGCCGTGGCCTATGGCTACACCTTC. Translation: CASPGPPAVAYGYTF.